This T cell receptor beta chain was sequenced for a study of identical twins. Study-level points and caveats: Cord blood's abundant beta clonotypes had fewer insertions, unlike memory repertoires.

Trimming shortened V by 3 bases and J by 5 bases, and 14 bases separated the two germline ends. CDR1 and CDR2 (germline): SGHRS, YFSETQ. CDR3 length equals 14 residues. To note about this clonotype: Its antigen is currently unknown.

Using its own MiXCR run on the 5' RACE reads, TCRdb lists one record per CDR3 protein. The sample includes roughly 690,000 distinct CDR3 sequences, approximately 6% of them seen just once. This TCR was sampled from a young man in good health. V is TRBV5-1 and J is TRBJ1-1; D uncertain. Sequenced: naive T cells sorted from blood. The CDR3 DNA is TGCGCCAGCAGCTCGGACGGCCGGAGGACTGAAGCTTTCTTT. Protein: CASSSDGRRTEAFF.